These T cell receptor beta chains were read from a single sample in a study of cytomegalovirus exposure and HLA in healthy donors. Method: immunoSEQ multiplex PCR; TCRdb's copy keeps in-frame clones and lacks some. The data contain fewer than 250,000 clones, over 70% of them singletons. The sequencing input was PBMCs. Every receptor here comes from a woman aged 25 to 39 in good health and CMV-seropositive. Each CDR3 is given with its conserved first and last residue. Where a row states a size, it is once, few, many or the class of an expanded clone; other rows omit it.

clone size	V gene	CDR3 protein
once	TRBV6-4	CASSYHLGGGGEQFF
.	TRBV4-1	CASSQEGGDNEKLFF
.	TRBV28	CASRGRVSYEQYF
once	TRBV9	CASSVAQGASGNTIYF
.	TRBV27	CASSESPAETQYF
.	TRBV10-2	CAKPGGSGANVLTF
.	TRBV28	CASTSFLRWGRGNQPQHF
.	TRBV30	CAWSVAAEAFF
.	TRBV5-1	CASSLGISEVGYTF
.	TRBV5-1	CASSLPGTPYYYEQYF
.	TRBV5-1	CASSHTGTAAEQYF
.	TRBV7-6	CASSLAGGPRNEQFF
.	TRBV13	CASSLDRTFEQYF
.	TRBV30	CAWSAGAGSGNTIYF
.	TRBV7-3	CASSSGTSYEQFF
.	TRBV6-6	CASRRSSNEQYF
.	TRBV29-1	CSVEYPSGSYNEQFF
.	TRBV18	CASSPGQGNTIYF